The 6 T cell receptor beta chains below come from one sample, sequenced in a study of cytomegalovirus exposure and HLA in healthy donors. The PCR was carried out with 60 Vbeta primers and 13 Jbeta primers. Profiling relied on immunoSEQ multiplex PCR, and the TCRdb table lists in-frame clones only, not all of them. This sample has roughly 120,000 clones, with 15% found just once. Sequencing used PBMCs. Every receptor here comes from a woman under 30 in good health and CMV-seronegative.

This clone was recorded a few times. Here the CDR3 DNA reads TGTGCCAGCAGCTTGACAGGCTACGAGCAGTACTTC. Residues: CASSLTGYEQYF. This rearrangement joins TRBV5-4 to TRBJ2-7, with a weak D call TRBD1 (5 bases). V was shortened by 1 base and J by 3 bases, with 5 bases between the two germline ends. The CDR3 length is 12 residues. Germline CDR1 and CDR2: SGHNT and YYREEE (reference sequence).

The chain is built from TRBV5-8 and TRBJ1-6; unclear D gene. V was pared by 4 bases and J by 7 bases, with 9 bases between. Germline CDR1 SGHTS, CDR2 YDEGEE. This CDR3 region has 13 residues. The CDR3 loop reads CASSTRGNSPLHF. CDR3 DNA: TGTGCCAGCAGCACCCGGGGAAATTCACCCCTCCACTTT. Drawing the rest from reference TRBV5-8 and TRBJ1-6, the complete variable domain is EAGVTQSPTHLIKTRGQQATLRCSPISGHTSVYWYQQALGLGLQFLLWYDEGEERNRGNFPPRFSGRQFPNYSSELNVNALELEDSALYLCASSTRGNSPLHFGNGTRLTVT.

By its share, this clone is medium-sized. This CDR3 is CASSLVFKGGETQYF. In DNA form, the CDR3 reads TGTGCCAGCAGCTTAGTCTTTAAGGGCGGGGAGACCCAGTACTTC. The chain carries TRBV7-2 and TRBJ2-5; D perhaps matches TRBD2 (5 bases). Trimming shortened V by 1 base and J by 5 bases, and 14 bases separated the two germline ends. CDR3 length: 15 residues. Germline loops: CDR1 SGHTA, CDR2 FQGNSA.

The chain employs TRBV6-1 and TRBJ2-7; 8 bases align to TRBD1. After removal of 5 bases from V and 2 bases from J, the junction contained 8 bases not matched to a gene. CDR3 length: 15 residues. Germline CDR1 is MNHNS and CDR2 is SASEGT. This chain's CDR3 is CASSPRDRRTYEQYF. DNA of the CDR3: TGTGCCAGCAGTCCCCGGGACAGGCGCACCTACGAGCAGTACTTC.

This clone was observed a few times. The chain uses TRBV7-2 and TRBJ2-1, with 7 bases identical to TRBD2. Germline V gives CDR1 SGHTA, CDR2 FQGNSA. This CDR3 has 15 amino acids. Trimming took 0 bases from V and 7 from J; bases not matched to a gene: 6. CDR3 region: CASSLASGLGNEQFF. CDR3 DNA: TGTGCCAGCAGCTTAGCGTCCGGACTAGGTAATGAGCAGTTCTTC.

The chain employs TRBV2 and TRBJ2-7; 9 bases are shared with TRBD1. Looked up from germline, CDR1 is SNHLY and CDR2 is FYNNEI. Trimming cost V 6 bases and J 6 bases; bases outside gene matches: 9. This CDR3 has 14 residues. Written as DNA, the CDR3 is TGTGCCAGCAGGGCTCGGGACAGGGCGGGCGAGCAGTACTTC. Translated: CASRARDRAGEQYF.